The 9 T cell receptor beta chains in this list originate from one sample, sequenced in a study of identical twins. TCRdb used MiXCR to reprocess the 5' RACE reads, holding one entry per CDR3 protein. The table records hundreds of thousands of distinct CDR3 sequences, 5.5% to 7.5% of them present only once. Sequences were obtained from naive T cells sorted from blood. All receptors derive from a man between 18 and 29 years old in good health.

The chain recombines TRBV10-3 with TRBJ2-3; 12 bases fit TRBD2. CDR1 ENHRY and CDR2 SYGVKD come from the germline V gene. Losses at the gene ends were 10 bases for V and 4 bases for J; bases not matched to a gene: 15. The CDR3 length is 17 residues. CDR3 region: CATSSLLAGGHPDTQYF. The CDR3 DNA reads TGTGCCACCTCATCCTTACTAGCGGGGGGACACCCAGATACGCAGTATTTT.

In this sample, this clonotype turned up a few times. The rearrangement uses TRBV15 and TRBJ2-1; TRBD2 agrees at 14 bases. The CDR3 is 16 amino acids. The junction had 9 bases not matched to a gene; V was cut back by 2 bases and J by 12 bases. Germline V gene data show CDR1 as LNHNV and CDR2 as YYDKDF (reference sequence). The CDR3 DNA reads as TGTGCCACCAGCAGATCCGGGACTAGCGGGAGTGCGGCGCAGTTCTTC. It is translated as CATSRSGTSGSAAQFF. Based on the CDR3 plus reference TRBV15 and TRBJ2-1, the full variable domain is DAMVIQNPRYQVTQFGKPVTLSCSQTLNHNVMYWYQQKSSQAPKLLFHYYDKDFNNEADTPDNFQSRRPNTSFCFLDIRSPGLGDTAMYLCATSRSGTSGSAAQFFGPGTRLTVL.

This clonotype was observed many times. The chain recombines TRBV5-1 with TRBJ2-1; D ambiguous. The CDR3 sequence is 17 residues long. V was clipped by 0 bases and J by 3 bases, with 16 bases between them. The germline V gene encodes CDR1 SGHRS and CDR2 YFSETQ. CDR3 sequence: CASSLVQEPLIYNEQFF. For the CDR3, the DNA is TGCGCCAGCAGCTTGGTGCAGGAGCCGCTTATCTACAATGAGCAGTTCTTC.

Here the CDR3 DNA reads TGTGCCAGCAGCCCTCACACCGAGGACTACGAGCAGTACTTC. Translation gives CASSPHTEDYEQYF. The V and J genes are TRBV5-5 and TRBJ2-7; unclear D gene. The CDR3 loop spans 14 amino acids. V dropped 4 bases and J dropped 3 bases, with 14 bases sitting between them. The V gene's germline CDR1 is SGHKS and CDR2 YYEKEE (reference sequence).

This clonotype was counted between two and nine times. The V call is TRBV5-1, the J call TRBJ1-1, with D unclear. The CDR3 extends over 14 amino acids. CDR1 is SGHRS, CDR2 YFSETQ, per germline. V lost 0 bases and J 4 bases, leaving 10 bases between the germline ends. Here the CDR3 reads CASSLDREGTEAFF. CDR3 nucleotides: TGCGCCAGCAGCTTGGATAGAGAGGGCACTGAAGCTTTCTTT.

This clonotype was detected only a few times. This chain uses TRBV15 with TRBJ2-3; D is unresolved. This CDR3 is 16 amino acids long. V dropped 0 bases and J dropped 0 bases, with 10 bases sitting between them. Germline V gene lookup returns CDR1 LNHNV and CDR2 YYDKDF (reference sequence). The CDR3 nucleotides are TGTGCCACCAGCAGAGATAGGGCGTCAAGCACAGATACGCAGTATTTT. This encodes CATSRDRASSTDTQYF.

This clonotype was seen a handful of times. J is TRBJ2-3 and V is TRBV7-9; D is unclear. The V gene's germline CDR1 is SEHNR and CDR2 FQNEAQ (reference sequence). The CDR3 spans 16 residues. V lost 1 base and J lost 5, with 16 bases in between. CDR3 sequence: CASSLVPGPARDTQYF. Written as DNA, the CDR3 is TGTGCCAGCAGCTTAGTCCCAGGACCCGCACGAGATACGCAGTATTTT.

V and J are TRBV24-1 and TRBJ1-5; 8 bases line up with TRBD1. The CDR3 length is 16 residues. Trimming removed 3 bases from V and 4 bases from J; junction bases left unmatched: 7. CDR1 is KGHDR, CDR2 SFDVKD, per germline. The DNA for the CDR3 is TGTGCCACCAGTGATACCGACAGGGGCCCTAATCAGCCCCAGCATTTT. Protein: CATSDTDRGPNQPQHF.

The CDR3 spells CASSLWERSSYEQYF. The DNA of the CDR3 is TGTGCCAGCAGTTTATGGGAGAGAAGCTCCTACGAGCAGTACTTC. The chain is built from TRBV28 and TRBJ2-7; no reliable D call. Germline V lookup: CDR1 MDHEN, CDR2 SYDVKM. The CDR3 runs 15 residues. V lost 0 bases and J lost 0, with 9 bases in between.